These T cell receptor beta chains were read from a single sample in a study of blood T cell repertoires in COVID-19. The data were produced by immunoSEQ multiplex PCR, yet TCRdb's version contains in-frame clones alone and is incomplete. The sample holds roughly 150,000 clones, roughly four fifths seen once. The sequenced material came from peripheral blood. These receptor sequences come from a man aged 55 to 70 with active or convalescent COVID-19. Each CDR3 is given with its conserved first and last residue. D genes are given only for firm matches. For some rows the clone size is stated as once, few or many, or as a class when expanded; others skip it.

d_call: TRBD1
j_call: TRBJ1-4
clone_size: .
v_call: TRBV5-8
cdr3_aa: CASRQGATNEKLFF
cdr3_nt: TGTGCCAGCAGGCAGGGGGCAACTAATGAAAAACTGTTTTTT

d_call: TRBD1
j_call: TRBJ1-1
clone_size: once
v_call: TRBV5-4
cdr3_aa: CASSLVKGADTEAFF
cdr3_nt: TGTGCCAGCAGCTTGGTTAAGGGGGCGGACACTGAAGCTTTCTTT

d_call: .
j_call: TRBJ1-2
clone_size: .
v_call: TRBV28
cdr3_aa: CASSSPGLSQGGYGYTF
cdr3_nt: TGTGCCAGCAGTTCTCCCGGGCTCTCACAAGGGGGCTATGGCTACACCTTC

d_call: .
j_call: TRBJ1-1
clone_size: once
v_call: TRBV6-6
cdr3_aa: CASSSTGNTEAFF
cdr3_nt: TGTGCCAGCAGCTCGACAGGGAACACTGAAGCTTTCTTT

d_call: .
j_call: TRBJ1-3
clone_size: .
v_call: TRBV28
cdr3_aa: CASSLPGLLGSSGNTIYF
cdr3_nt: TGTGCCAGCAGTTTACCCGGTCTCTTGGGGAGCTCTGGAAACACCATATATTTT

d_call: TRBD2
j_call: TRBJ2-7
clone_size: .
v_call: TRBV7-9
cdr3_aa: CASTPPPLAGATYEQYF
cdr3_nt: TGTGCCAGCACCCCGCCCCCACTAGCGGGAGCGACCTACGAGCAGTACTTC

d_call: .
j_call: TRBJ2-2
clone_size: .
v_call: TRBV4-2
cdr3_aa: CASSQVVAGLSIELFF
cdr3_nt: TGTGCCAGCAGCCAAGTGGTTGCGGGATTAAGTATCGAGCTGTTTTTT

d_call: .
j_call: TRBJ1-5
clone_size: .
v_call: TRBV19
cdr3_aa: CASRMGGARSNQPQHF
cdr3_nt: TGTGCCAGTAGAATGGGGGGGGCTAGGAGCAATCAGCCCCAGCATTTT

d_call: TRBD1
j_call: TRBJ2-1
clone_size: .
v_call: TRBV19
cdr3_aa: CASSPTGGGYNEQFF
cdr3_nt: TGTGCCAGTAGTCCGACAGGGGGCGGTTACAATGAGCAGTTCTTC

d_call: .
j_call: TRBJ1-6
clone_size: .
v_call: TRBV10-3
cdr3_aa: CAISEGASPLHF
cdr3_nt: TGTGCCATCAGTGAGGGGGCTTCACCCCTCCACTTT

d_call: TRBD2
j_call: TRBJ2-5
clone_size: .
v_call: TRBV3-1/TRBV3-2
cdr3_aa: CASSQAWRGQETQYF
cdr3_nt: TGTGCCAGCAGCCAAGCTTGGCGGGGGCAAGAGACCCAGTACTTC

d_call: .
j_call: TRBJ1-3
clone_size: .
v_call: TRBV10-1
cdr3_aa: CASSAGTPGNTIYF
cdr3_nt: TGCGCCAGCAGTGCCGGGACTCCTGGAAACACCATATATTTT

d_call: TRBD2
j_call: TRBJ2-7
clone_size: .
v_call: TRBV6-1
cdr3_aa: CASSEGLAGGEYEQYF
cdr3_nt: TGTGCCAGCAGTGAAGGGCTAGCGGGGGGGGAATACGAGCAGTACTTC

d_call: .
j_call: TRBJ1-5
clone_size: .
v_call: TRBV15
cdr3_aa: CATSRDRGDNSNQPQHF
cdr3_nt: TGTGCCACCAGCAGAGATAGGGGCGATAATAGCAATCAGCCCCAGCATTTT

d_call: .
j_call: TRBJ1-2
clone_size: once
v_call: TRBV6-2/TRBV6-3
cdr3_aa: CASSLSRDIYGYTF
cdr3_nt: TGTGCCAGCAGTCTCTCCCGGGACATATATGGCTACACCTTC

d_call: .
j_call: TRBJ1-1
clone_size: .
v_call: TRBV28
cdr3_aa: CASTPLAAGKHTEAFF
cdr3_nt: TGTGCCAGCACGCCACTGGCGGCAGGGAAGCACACTGAAGCTTTCTTT

d_call: .
j_call: TRBJ1-4
clone_size: .
v_call: TRBV27
cdr3_aa: CASSLSGRPAGNEKLFF
cdr3_nt: TGTGCCAGCAGTTTATCAGGGCGCCCCGCAGGGAATGAAAAACTGTTTTTT

d_call: TRBD1
j_call: TRBJ2-1
clone_size: .
v_call: TRBV7-2
cdr3_aa: CASSLMSGTANNEQFF
cdr3_nt: TGTGCCAGCAGCTTAATGTCGGGGACAGCGAACAATGAGCAGTTCTTC

d_call: .
j_call: TRBJ1-1
clone_size: few
v_call: TRBV4-2
cdr3_aa: CASSQAGHTEAFF
cdr3_nt: TGTGCCAGCAGCCAAGCAGGCCACACTGAAGCTTTCTTT

d_call: .
j_call: TRBJ1-4
clone_size: .
v_call: TRBV6-5
cdr3_aa: CASSYGGNEKLFF
cdr3_nt: TGTGCCAGCAGCTACGGGGGGAATGAAAAACTGTTTTTT